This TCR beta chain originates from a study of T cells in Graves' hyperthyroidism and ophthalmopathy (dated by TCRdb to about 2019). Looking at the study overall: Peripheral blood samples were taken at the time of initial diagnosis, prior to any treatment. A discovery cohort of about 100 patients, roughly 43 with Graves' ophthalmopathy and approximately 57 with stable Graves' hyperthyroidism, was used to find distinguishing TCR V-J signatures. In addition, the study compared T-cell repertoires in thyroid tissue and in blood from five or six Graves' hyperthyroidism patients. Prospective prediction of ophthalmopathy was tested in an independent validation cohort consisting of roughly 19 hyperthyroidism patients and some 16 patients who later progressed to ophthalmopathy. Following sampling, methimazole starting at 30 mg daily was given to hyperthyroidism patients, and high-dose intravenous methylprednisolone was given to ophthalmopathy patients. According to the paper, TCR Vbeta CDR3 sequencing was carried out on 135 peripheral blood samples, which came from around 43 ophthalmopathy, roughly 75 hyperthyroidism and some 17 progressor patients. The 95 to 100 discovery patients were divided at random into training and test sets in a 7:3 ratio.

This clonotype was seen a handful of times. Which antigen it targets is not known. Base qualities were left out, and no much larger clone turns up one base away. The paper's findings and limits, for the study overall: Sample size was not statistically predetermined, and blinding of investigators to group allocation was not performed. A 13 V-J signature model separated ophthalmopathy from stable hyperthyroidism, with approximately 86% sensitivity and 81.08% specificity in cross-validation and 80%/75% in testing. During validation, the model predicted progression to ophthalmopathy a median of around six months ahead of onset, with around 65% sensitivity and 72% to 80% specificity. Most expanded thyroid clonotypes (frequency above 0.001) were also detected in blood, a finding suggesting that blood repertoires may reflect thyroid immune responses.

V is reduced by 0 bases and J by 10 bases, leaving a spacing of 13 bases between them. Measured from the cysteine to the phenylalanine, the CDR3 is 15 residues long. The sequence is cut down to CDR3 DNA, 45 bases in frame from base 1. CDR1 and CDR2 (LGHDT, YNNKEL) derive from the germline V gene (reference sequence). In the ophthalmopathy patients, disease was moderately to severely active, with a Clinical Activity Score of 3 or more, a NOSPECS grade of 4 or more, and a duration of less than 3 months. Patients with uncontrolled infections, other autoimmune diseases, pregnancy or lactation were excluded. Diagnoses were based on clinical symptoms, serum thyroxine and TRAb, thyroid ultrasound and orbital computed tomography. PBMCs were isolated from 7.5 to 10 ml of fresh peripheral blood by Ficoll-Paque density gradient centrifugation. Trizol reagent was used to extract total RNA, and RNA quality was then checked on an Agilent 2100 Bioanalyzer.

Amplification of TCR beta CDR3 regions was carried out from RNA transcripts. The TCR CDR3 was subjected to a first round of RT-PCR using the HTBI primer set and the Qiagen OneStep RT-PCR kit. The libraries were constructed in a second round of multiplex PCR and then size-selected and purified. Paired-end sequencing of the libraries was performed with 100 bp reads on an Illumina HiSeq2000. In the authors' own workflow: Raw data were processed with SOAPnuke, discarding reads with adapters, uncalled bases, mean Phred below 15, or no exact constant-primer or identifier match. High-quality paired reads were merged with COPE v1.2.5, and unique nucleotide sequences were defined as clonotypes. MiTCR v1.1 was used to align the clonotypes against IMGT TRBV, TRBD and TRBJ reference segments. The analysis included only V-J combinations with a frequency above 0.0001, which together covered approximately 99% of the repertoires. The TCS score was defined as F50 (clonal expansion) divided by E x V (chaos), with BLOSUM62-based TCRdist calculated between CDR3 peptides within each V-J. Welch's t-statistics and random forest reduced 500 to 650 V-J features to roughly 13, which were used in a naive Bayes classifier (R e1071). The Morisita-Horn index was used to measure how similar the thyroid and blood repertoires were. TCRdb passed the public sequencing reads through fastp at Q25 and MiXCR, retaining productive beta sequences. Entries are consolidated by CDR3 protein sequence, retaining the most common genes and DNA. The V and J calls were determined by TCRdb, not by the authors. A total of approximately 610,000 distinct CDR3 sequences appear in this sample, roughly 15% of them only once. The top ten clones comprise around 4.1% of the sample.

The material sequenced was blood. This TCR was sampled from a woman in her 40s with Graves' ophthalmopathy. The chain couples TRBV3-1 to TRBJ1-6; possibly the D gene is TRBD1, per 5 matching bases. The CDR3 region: CASSQEWAGHSPLHF. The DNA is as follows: TGTGCCAGCAGCCAAGAATGGGCAGGACACTCACCCCTCCACTTT.